Sequencing of this TCR beta chain was carried out in a study of cytomegalovirus exposure and HLA in healthy donors. Regarding the study as a whole: CMV serostatus was the only recorded immune exposure for donors. Later analysis placed DRB1 highest and HLA-C lowest in TCR association rates, which differed by HLA locus.

V dropped 7 bases and J dropped 1 base, with 17 bases sitting between them. The germline V gene has CDR1 LNHDA and CDR2 SQIVND (reference sequence). This CDR3 is built from 15 residues. This clone came up once. Antigen unknown. PCR involved 60 Vbeta and 13 Jbeta primers. Method: immunoSEQ multiplex PCR; TCRdb's copy keeps in-frame clones and lacks some. This table has about 170,000 clones, around 81% appearing once. The sample was PBMCs. The clonotype originates from a woman younger than 45 in good health and CMV-seropositive. The rearrangement links TRBV19 to TRBJ2-7; perhaps TRBD2 as D (6 bases). The CDR3 DNA reads as TGTGCCAGTACATTTACATGGGGGACTTCCTACGAGCAGTACTTC. This sequence encodes CASTFTWGTSYEQYF.